The source of this T cell receptor (beta chain) is a study of blood T cell repertoires in COVID-19. In the study overall: COVID-19 samples collected from the United States, Italy and Spain covered acute and convalescent phases. From T cells, B-cell-depleted T cells, or PBMCs came the material, which was cDNA or gDNA.

In the authors' methods: Estimates of nucleated cell counts were drawn from the amplification of reference gene primers. Method: immunoSEQ multiplex PCR; TCRdb's copy keeps in-frame clones and lacks some. Clonal size and the V and J genes are those of that table, whereas D and trimming came from the DNA. The sample gives 270,000 or so clones, about 80% of which show up once; about 9.1% is in the top ten. Germline V CDR1 and CDR2: SGHTS, YDEGEE. The CDR3 is made up of 16 amino acids. V lost 4 bases and J lost 7; bases outside the gene matches: 14. The sequence was obtained from a human donor in a cohort sampled during active COVID-19. The sequenced sample consisted of peripheral blood. V is TRBV5-8 and J is TRBJ1-3; TRBD1 aligns across 7 bases. The CDR3 DNA reads TGTGCCAGCAGCCGGGGACAGACGCTATCTGTTAACACCATATATTTT. Amino acids: CASSRGQTLSVNTIYF.